These T cell receptor beta chains were read from a single sample in a study of blood T cell repertoires in COVID-19. Only in-frame clones appear in the TCRdb table, and some are missing; sequencing was by immunoSEQ multiplex PCR. The table lists 250,000 to 350,000 clones, 89% of them singletons. The specimen sequenced was peripheral blood. These receptors were obtained from a woman between 35 and 50 years old who had recovered from COVID-19. CDR3s include the opening cysteine and the closing phenylalanine or tryptophan. D genes are given only for firm matches. Rows may omit the clone size; those that give it use once, few, many or a size class.

- TRBJ2-1 - 15 TRBV10-2 TGCGCCAGCAGTAACGCCAGGGATGTCTACAATGAGCAGTTCTTC CASSNARDVYNEQFF
- TRBJ2-2 TRBD1 17 TRBV4-2 TGTGCCAGCAGCCAACCTACCGGACAGGGTGGGACCGGGGAGCTGTTTTTT CASSQPTGQGGTGELFF
once TRBJ1-1 - 15 TRBV4-1 TGCGCCAGCAGCCTAACCCAGGGGACAAACACTGAAGCTTTCTTT CASSLTQGTNTEAFF
once TRBJ2-3 TRBD2 15 TRBV18 TGTGCCAGCTCAACGCGGGAGAGCGGCACAGATACGCAGTATTTT CASSTRESGTDTQYF
- TRBJ2-5 TRBD1 14 TRBV6-5 TGTGCCAGCTGGACAGGAAAGTACCAAGAGACCCAGTACTTC CASWTGKYQETQYF
- TRBJ2-1 - 15 TRBV6-1 TGTGCCAGCAGTGAGGGCAGGGGCTCCTACAATGAGCAGTTCTTC CASSEGRGSYNEQFF
once TRBJ2-3 TRBD2 16 TRBV6-1 TGTGCCAGCAGTGAAAGGGGCGGGAGGGGCACAGATACGCAGTATTTT CASSERGGRGTDTQYF
- TRBJ2-1 - 16 TRBV24-1 TGTGCCACCAGTGACCACAGACGTGGCTCCTACAATGAGCAGTTCTTC CATSDHRRGSYNEQFF
- TRBJ2-1 TRBD2 16 TRBV3-1/TRBV3-2 TGTGCCAGCAGCCCGGGACTAGCGGGAGCTAGGAATGAGCAGTTCTTC CASSPGLAGARNEQFF
- TRBJ2-3 - 12 TRBV9 TGTGCCAGCAGCGCGAGCACAGATACGCAGTATTTT CASSASTDTQYF
- TRBJ2-7 - 14 TRBV18 TGTGCCAGCTCGCCAGGGGCCGTCTCCTACGAGCAGTACTTC CASSPGAVSYEQYF
- TRBJ2-1 - 14 TRBV3-1/TRBV3-2 TGTGCCAGCAGCCCCGCGGACTCCTACAATGAGCAGTTCTTC CASSPADSYNEQFF
- TRBJ2-1 TRBD2 16 TRBV3-1/TRBV3-2 TGTGCCAGCAGCCAATCGACTAGCGGGAGGCCGAATGAGCAGTTCTTC CASSQSTSGRPNEQFF
- TRBJ2-3 TRBD2 18 TRBV4-1 TGCGCCAGCAGCCAAGACCACCGTAGCGGGGGTAGCACAGATACGCAGTATTTT CASSQDHRSGGSTDTQYF
- TRBJ2-2 - 15 TRBV30 TGTGCCTGGAGCCGGATGACTGGGAACACCGGGGAGCTGTTTTTT CAWSRMTGNTGELFF
- TRBJ2-5 - 14 TRBV14 TGTGCCAGCAGCCGAGGACAGGGAGGGGAGACCCAGTACTTC CASSRGQGGETQYF
few TRBJ2-1 - 18 TRBV21-1 TGTGCCAGCAGCAAACGAATCAGCGGGAGGCTTTTCGGGAATGAGCAGTTCTTC CASSKRISGRLFGNEQFF
- TRBJ2-1 TRBD2 14 TRBV27 TGTGCCAGCAGTCCCGCGGGAGTATATAATGAGCAGTTCTTC CASSPAGVYNEQFF
- TRBJ2-5 TRBD1 15 TRBV27 TGTGCCAGCAGTTCCCAGAGGGGGCTAGGCGAGACCCAGTACTTC CASSSQRGLGETQYF
- TRBJ2-6 - 16 TRBV7-9 TGTGCCAGCAGCTTAGCGGCGGCGGCTGGGGCCAACGTCCTGACTTTC CASSLAAAAGANVLTF
few TRBJ2-2 - 16 TRBV13 TGTGCCAGCAGCTTAGGGTCCCTAGATCGTACCGGGGAGCTGTTTTTT CASSLGSLDRTGELFF
- TRBJ1-2 TRBD1 14 TRBV14 TGTGCCAGCAGTCCCGGGACAGCCAACTATGGCTACACCTTC CASSPGTANYGYTF
- TRBJ2-7 TRBD1 15 TRBV6-5 TGTGCCAGCAACCGGGACAGGGGAAATCCCTACGAGCAGTACTTC CASNRDRGNPYEQYF
few TRBJ1-1 - 16 TRBV13 TGTGCCAGCAGCTCAAAACAGGGCGGTTGGGACACTGAAGCTTTCTTT CASSSKQGGWDTEAFF
once TRBJ1-1 - 14 TRBV30 TGTGCCTGGGGTCGGAAGGGGATATACACTGAAGCTTTCTTT CAWGRKGIYTEAFF
- TRBJ2-1 TRBD1 14 TRBV5-1 TGCGCCAGCAGCTTGGGCAGGGGGCGCGATGAGCAGTTCTTC CASSLGRGRDEQFF
- TRBJ2-5 TRBD2 15 TRBV7-2 TGTGCCAGCAGCTTAGGACTAGCGGTCCAGGGGGCCCAGTACTTC CASSLGLAVQGAQYF
- TRBJ1-1 - 11 TRBV2 TGTGCCAGCAACCGACGGGGTGAAGCTTTCTTT CASNRRGEAFF
- TRBJ1-6 TRBD1 15 TRBV5-4 TGTGCCAGCAGCTTGGGAGGGACAGCTTATTCACCCCTCCACTTT CASSLGGTAYSPLHF
few TRBJ1-1 - 13 TRBV11-1 TGTGCCAGCAGCTTATCGGAGGACACTGAAGCTTTCTTT CASSLSEDTEAFF
- TRBJ1-1 TRBD1 15 TRBV12-5 TGTGCTAGTGGTTTGTATCAGGGGGCAGTGGCTGAAGCTTTCTTT CASGLYQGAVAEAFF
- TRBJ1-6 TRBD1 20 TRBV13 TGTGCCAGCAGTCCGGGTGCCGGACGGACAGGGGGCTTCTATAATTCACCCCTCCACTTT CASSPGAGRTGGFYNSPLHF
- TRBJ2-1 TRBD2 15 TRBV12-5 TGTGCTAGTGGTTTGCAACTAGCGGGAGGTGGGGAGCAGTTCTTC CASGLQLAGGGEQFF
once TRBJ2-7 TRBD2 17 TRBV19 TGTGCCAGTAGTATAGGGGCTAGCGGGGGGTCGCCCTACGAGCAGTACTTC CASSIGASGGSPYEQYF
- TRBJ2-7 - 14 TRBV28 TGTGCCAGCAGTTTCATTAGCGGTGGCGGCGAGCAGTACTTC CASSFISGGGEQYF
- TRBJ2-3 - 16 TRBV14 TGTGCCAGCAGCCAACACAATTCGGGACTCCCAGATACGCAGTATTTT CASSQHNSGLPDTQYF
- TRBJ2-7 TRBD2 14 TRBV30 TGTGCCTGGAACTTGTTTGGCGGGAGCTACGAGCAGTACTTC CAWNLFGGSYEQYF
- TRBJ2-3 - 19 TRBV6-4 TGTGCCAGCAGTGAAGGACTACGGCACAGTCGATCTAGCACAGATACGCAGTATTTT CASSEGLRHSRSSTDTQYF
- TRBJ2-7 TRBD1 16 TRBV6-2/TRBV6-3 TGTGCCAGCAGTCTACCGACAGGGGAACCGTCCTACGAGCAGTACTTC CASSLPTGEPSYEQYF
- TRBJ2-1 TRBD2 12 TRBV7-3 TGTGCCAGCAGCCAAACGGGAGGTGAGCAGTTCTTC CASSQTGGEQFF
- TRBJ2-1 - 13 TRBV19 TGTGCCAGTAGTCCCTACAGGGAGAATGAGCAGTTCTTC CASSPYRENEQFF
few TRBJ2-7 TRBD2 15 TRBV5-8 TGTGCCAGCAGCGTCGGGACTAGCGGGAGCGACGAGCAGTACTTC CASSVGTSGSDEQYF
- TRBJ2-3 - 13 TRBV30 TGTGCCTGGAGTCTCAGGGGATTAGATACGCAGTATTTT CAWSLRGLDTQYF
- TRBJ2-1 TRBD2 18 TRBV11-2 TGTGCCAGCAGCTTAGGGATCTTAGCGGGACTCAGATTCAATGAGCAGTTCTTC CASSLGILAGLRFNEQFF
- TRBJ1-5 TRBD1 15 TRBV19 TGTGCCAGTAGCAGGGGGCCAGACAGCAATCAGCCCCAGCATTTT CASSRGPDSNQPQHF
- TRBJ2-3 TRBD2 17 TRBV6-6 TGTGCCAGCAGTCCAGGGAGCGGGAGAGGGGGCACAGATACGCAGTATTTT CASSPGSGRGGTDTQYF
- TRBJ2-2 TRBD1 16 TRBV11-3 TGTGCCAGCAGCTCAAACAGGGGTGGGATAACCGGGGAGCTGTTTTTT CASSSNRGGITGELFF
- TRBJ2-2 TRBD2 14 TRBV2 TGTGCCAGCAGTGAACGGGAGGCCACCGGGGAGCTGTTTTTT CASSEREATGELFF
few TRBJ1-2 - 14 TRBV5-4 TGTGCCAGCAGCTTAAAACAGGGCCACTCGGGCTACACCTTC CASSLKQGHSGYTF
- TRBJ1-6 - 14 TRBV30 TGTGCCTGGCCCGAGGGCTCCTATAATTCACCCCTCCACTTT CAWPEGSYNSPLHF